Each of the 6 T cell receptor beta chains below was sequenced from the same sample in a study of control samples from healthy donors and cancer patients. Profiled with immunoSEQ multiplex PCR; TCRdb holds only in-frame clones, not every one. There are 95,000 to 120,000 clones in the sample; 82% occur only once, and 6% to 8% lies in the top ten. The material sequenced was blood. These receptors all come from a man aged 18 to 29 in good health.

The CDR3 sequence is CASSRTDSYEQYF. The CDR3, as DNA: TGTGCCAGCAGCCGGACGGACTCCTACGAGCAGTACTTC. The chain links TRBV6-2 or TRBV6-3 to TRBJ2-7; D is ambiguous. CDR1 is MNHEY, CDR2 SVGEGT, per germline. V was cut by 6 bases and J by 0 bases, with 9 bases left in between. The CDR3 is 13 residues long.

The chain combines TRBV29-1 with TRBJ1-2, with TRBD1 as a possible D gene (6 bases). The V end was cut by 4 bases, the J end by 3 bases, with 12 bases between. From germline, CDR1 is SQVTM and CDR2 ANQGSEA. CDR3 size: 13 residues. The CDR3, as DNA: TGCAGCGTTGGGGCAGGGGAATACTATGGCTACACCTTC. It specifies CSVGAGEYYGYTF.

V and J are TRBV30 and TRBJ1-2, with D maybe TRBD1 (5 bases). The V and J ends lost 3 bases and 7 bases respectively, with 12 bases between them. This CDR3 is 12 amino acids long. Per the germline V gene, CDR1 is GTSNPN and CDR2 is SVGIG (reference sequence). This chain's CDR3 is CAWSRDHRGYTF. The CDR3, as DNA: TGTGCCTGGAGCCGGGACCACCGTGGCTACACCTTC.

The chain recombines TRBV7-9 with TRBJ2-7, with 7 bases identical to TRBD1. With V trimmed by 3 bases and J by 2 bases, 4 bases remained unmatched. Looked up from germline, CDR1 is SEHNR and CDR2 is FQNEAQ (reference sequence). This CDR3 comprises 14 residues. CDR3 residues: CASSFRQGPYEQYF. DNA for the CDR3: TGTGCCAGCAGCTTTAGACAGGGACCCTACGAGCAGTACTTC.

This chain joins TRBV2 and TRBJ2-2; TRBD1 might be the D (5 bases). Germline loops: CDR1 SNHLY, CDR2 FYNNEI. The CDR3 contains 15 residues. V lost 7 bases and J lost 5, with 17 bases in between. In DNA, the CDR3 is TGTGCCAGCAATCCGCGGTGGGGCGGAACCGGGGAGCTGTTTTTT. Protein product: CASNPRWGGTGELFF.

This clone was found a few times. V is TRBV6-5 and J is TRBJ1-6, with 8 positions matching TRBD1. Trimming cost V 0 bases and J 7 bases; bases outside gene matches: 5. This CDR3 contains 16 residues. CDR1 MNHEY and CDR2 SVGAGI come from the germline V gene. The DNA for the CDR3 is TGTGCCAGCAGTTACTCCCCCGGACAGGGAAATTCACCCCTCCACTTT. Encoded protein: CASSYSPGQGNSPLHF.